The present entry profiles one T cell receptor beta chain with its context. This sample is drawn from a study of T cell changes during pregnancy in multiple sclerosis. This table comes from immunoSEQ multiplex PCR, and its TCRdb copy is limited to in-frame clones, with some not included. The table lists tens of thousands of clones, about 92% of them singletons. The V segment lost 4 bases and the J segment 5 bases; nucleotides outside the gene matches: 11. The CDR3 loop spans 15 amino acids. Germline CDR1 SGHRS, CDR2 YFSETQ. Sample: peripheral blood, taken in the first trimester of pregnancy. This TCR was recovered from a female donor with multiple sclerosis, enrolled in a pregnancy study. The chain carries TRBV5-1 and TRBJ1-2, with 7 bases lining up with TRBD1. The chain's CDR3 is CASSPDTIRGYGYTF. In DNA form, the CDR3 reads TGCGCCAGCAGCCCGGATACGATCAGGGGGTATGGCTACACCTTC.